Listed below are T cell receptor beta chains from one sample, sequenced in a study of response to subunit inactivated influenza vaccine. TCRdb re-called the RT-PCR reads with MiXCR, one entry per CDR3 protein. In the table there are 650,000 to 800,000 distinct CDR3 sequences, around 14% of which are singletons. The sample consisted of PBMCs from blood, taken less than 15 days before vaccination. The receptors shown here come from a man aged 45-60 years who received an inactivated influenza vaccine. CDR3s include the opening cysteine and the closing phenylalanine or tryptophan.

V gene	CDR3 protein
TRBV9	CASSVGDRGRNSPLHF
TRBV10-3	CAISESRNEQFF
TRBV5-5	CASSLLPGPSTDTQYF
TRBV7-8	CASSRMRDTEAFF
TRBV12-3/TRBV12-4	CASSPGQGRAEAFF
TRBV6-6	CASSPQGKQPQHF
TRBV10-3	CAISDGQGDGYTF
TRBV24-1	CATRLLAAQNYGYTF
TRBV4-3	CASSPGPGTLQTQYF
TRBV4-1	CASSPYPGEVTDTQYF